This TCR beta chain was profiled in a study of T cell responses to AZD1222 COVID-19 vaccine. Sequencing used immunoSEQ multiplex PCR; TCRdb keeps in-frame clones, though not all of them. The profile shows over 35,000 clones, around four fifths of them singletons. Study results and caveats: Regions left unmutated in variants are reportedly the target of nearly half of spike-specific TCRs.

Worth noting for this clone: The antigen is not known.

The ends lost 7 bases at V and 1 base at J; junction bases unmatched: 4. Germline V CDR1 and CDR2: MGHDK, SYGVNS. The CDR3 runs 15 residues. The chain links TRBV25-1 to TRBJ2-1; the match to TRBD1 covers 10 bases. This sequence originates from an adult who received the MenACWY meningococcal vaccine as a control. Sequencing was performed on peripheral blood, taken 28 days after the second dose of the MenACWY control vaccine. CDR3 sequence reads: CASKTGGLSYNEQFF. As DNA, the CDR3 is TGTGCCAGCAAGACAGGGGGCCTATCCTACAATGAGCAGTTCTTC.